This entry describes one T cell receptor (beta chain). The ends lost 3 bases at V and 4 bases at J; junction bases unmatched: 15. This CDR3 has 17 residues. From germline, CDR1 is MDHEN and CDR2 SYDVKM. A quantity of roughly 0.5 to 1 ug RNA underwent reverse transcription using random hexamers. With immunoSEQ multiplex PCR, TCR beta CDR3 was amplified across 54 Vbeta and 13 Jbeta. TCRdb passed the immunoSEQ multiplex PCR reads through MiXCR, listing each CDR3 protein once. Found here are about 300,000 distinct CDR3 sequences, 65% to 90% of them singletons; the top ten hold around 0.2%. Sequencing of TCR beta was performed on blood CD8+ T cells and on blood CD4+ T cells. The data derive from a study of CD8 T cells in Susac syndrome.

What was sequenced was CD8+ T cells from PBMCs. The TCR was taken from a human donor with multiple sclerosis. The chain recombines TRBV28 with TRBJ2-7, with 7 bases lining up with TRBD2. The CDR3 protein is CASSFVLGGSHLYEQYF. The CDR3 DNA is TGTGCCAGCAGTTTCGTCCTAGGCGGGAGTCATCTATACGAGCAGTACTTC.